A selection of T cell receptor delta chains follows, all from one sample in a study of gamma-delta chains in newborns, infants, children. TCRdb ran CATT on the reads. The sample gives roughly 14,000 delta-chain clones, 7.3% of which show up once; approximately 20% is in the top ten. Sequences were obtained from blood. The source of these receptors is a child who was a newborn, infant or young child, either healthy, febrile or measles-vaccinated (not recorded which). Each CDR3 is given with its conserved first and last residue. The order of the fields is J gene, D gene, clone size, V gene, CDR3 DNA, CDR3 protein. D genes are given only for firm matches. The size of a clone is reported for some rows only, either as once, few or many, or as a class for expanded clones.

>TRDJ2|.|.|TRDV2
TGTGCCTGTGACTGGAGATCAGCACAACTCTTCTTT
CACDWRSAQLFF
>TRDJ3|TRDD3|few|TRDV2
TGTGCCTGTGACCCCCTGGGGGATACGCGGTGGGACACCCGACAGATGTTTTTC
CACDPLGDTRWDTRQMFF
>TRDJ3|TRDD3|medium-sized|TRDV2
TGTGCCTGTGACACCGTTTGGGGGATAAGCTCCTGGGACACCCGACAGATGTTTTTC
CACDTVWGISSWDTRQMFF
>TRDJ2|.|few|TRDV2
TGTGCCTGTGACACCGGAGGGGGGATGACAGCACAACTCTTCTTT
CACDTGGGMTAQLFF
>TRDJ3|.|.|TRDV2
TGTGCCTGTGACACTATCGTCGTCTGGGTGATACGCGCCTGGGACACCCGACAGATGTTTTTC
CACDTIVVWVIRAWDTRQMFF
>TRDJ1|.|.|TRDV2
TGTGCCTGTGACGTACTAGGGGATGGAGGCGATAAACTCATCTTT
CACDVLGDGGDKLIF
>TRDJ1|TRDD3|.|TRDV1
TGTGCTCTTGGGGAACTATCTTCGCTACGGGTACTGGGGATACCTGCTAAGTACACCGATAAACTCATCTTT
CALGELSSLRVLGIPAKYTDKLIF
>TRDJ3|TRDD3|.|TRDV2
TGTGCCTGTGACACGCTCCGGGGATACCCGTCCTGGGACACCCGACAGATGTTTTTC
CACDTLRGYPSWDTRQMFF
>TRDJ3|TRDD3|few|TRDV2
TGTGCCTGTGACTCGGTACTGGGGGTTAGCTCCTGGGACACCCGACAGATGTTTTTC
CACDSVLGVSSWDTRQMFF
>TRDJ3|TRDD3|.|TRDV3
TGTGCCTTTAGGGGATACGGTACAAAGCCCTGGGACACCCGACAGATGTTTTTC
CAFRGYGTKPWDTRQMFF
>TRDJ3|.|few|TRDV2
TGTGCCTGTGACTTCCTCTGGGGAACCTCCTGGGACACCCGACAGATGTTTTTC
CACDFLWGTSWDTRQMFF
>TRDJ1|TRDD3|.|TRDV2
TGTGCCTGTAACTGGGGGATACGCGCCGATAAACTCATCTTT
CACNWGIRADKLIF
>TRDJ3|TRDD3|few|TRDV2
TGTGCCTGTGACACCGTCGGATACTGGGGGATACGGGACTCCTGGGACACCCGACAGATGTTTTTC
CACDTVGYWGIRDSWDTRQMFF
>TRDJ3|TRDD3|.|TRDV2
TGTGCCTGTGACACCGTACTGGGGGCGTACGACTCCTGGGACACCCGACAGATGTTTTTC
CACDTVLGAYDSWDTRQMFF
>TRDJ3|TRDD3|.|TRDV2
TGTGCCTGTGACCTACTACTGGGGGATACGACCTGGGACACCCGACAGATGTTTTTC
CACDLLLGDTTWDTRQMFF
>TRDJ3|TRDD3|.|TRDV3
TGTGCCTTTGCTGGGGGATACGTCCCCCCCTGGGACACCCGACAGATGTTTTTC
CAFAGGYVPPWDTRQMFF
>TRDJ3|.|.|TRDV2
TGTGCCTGTGACACCGCTGGGATTAGCTCCTGGGACACCCGACAGATGTTTTTC
CACDTAGISSWDTRQMFF
>TRDJ3|TRDD3|medium-sized|TRDV2
TGTGCCTGTGACACCCTGGGATACGGGACCTGGGACACCCGACAGATGTTTTTC
CACDTLGYGTWDTRQMFF
>TRDJ3|.|few|TRDV2
TGTGCCTGTGACACCTTGGTTCCCTGGGACACCCGACAGATGTTTTTC
CACDTLVPWDTRQMFF
>TRDJ1|TRDD3|few|TRDV1
TGTGCTCTTGGGGAACTAGGAACTAGCCCTGGGGGATACGATAAACTCATCTTT
CALGELGTSPGGYDKLIF
>TRDJ3|TRDD3|.|TRDV2
TGTGCCTGTGACAACTGGGGGCTGCCGATGGACACCCGACAGATGTTTTTC
CACDNWGLPMDTRQMFF
>TRDJ1|.|.|TRDV1
TGTGCTCTTGGGGAACTCCGGGTAGGAGGGGGGGGCCTTTACACCGATAAACTCATCTTT
CALGELRVGGGGLYTDKLIF
>TRDJ3|TRDD3|few|TRDV2
TGTGCCTGTGACAATACTGGGGGATATTCCTGGGGCACCCGACAGATGTTTTTC
CACDNTGGYSWGTRQMFF
>TRDJ2|.|few|TRDV1
TGTGCTCTTGGGGAATCTTCCTTGACAGCACAACTCTTCTTT
CALGESSLTAQLFF
>TRDJ2|TRDD3|.|TRDV2
TGTGCCTTTGACCCCCTGGGGGATACAGCAGAACAACTCTTCTTT
CAFDPLGDTAEQLFF
>TRDJ2|TRDD3|many|TRDV2
TGTGCCTGTGACACCTGGGGGATACAAGAAGCACAACTCTTCTTT
CACDTWGIQEAQLFF
>TRDJ3|TRDD3|many|TRDV2
TGTGCCTGTGACTCCTACTGGGGGAGCTCCTGGGACACCCGACAGATGTTTTTC
CACDSYWGSSWDTRQMFF
>TRDJ3|.|few|TRDV2
TGTGCCTGTGACACCGGGGGAGCTTTCTCCTGGGACACCCGACAGATGTTTTTC
CACDTGGAFSWDTRQMFF
>TRDJ3|.|few|TRDV2
TGTGCCCGTGACACGGTGGGATATACCTGGGACACCCGACAGATGTTTTTC
CARDTVGYTWDTRQMFF
>TRDJ3|TRDD3|.|TRDV2
TGTGCCTGTGACCTTACTACTGGGGGATACAGGAGCTCCTGGGACACCCAACAGATGTTTTTC
CACDLTTGGYRSSWDTQQMFF
>TRDJ3|.|.|TRDV2
TGTGCCTGTGACACCGTTGATGGGGGGGGGGACCCTCACTCCTGGGACACCCGACAGATGTTTTTC
CACDTVDGGGDPHSWDTRQMFF
>TRDJ3|TRDD3|many|TRDV2
TGTGCCTGTGACACGCTTACTGGGGGAAGCTCCTGGGACACCCGACAGATGTTTTTC
CACDTLTGGSSWDTRQMFF
>TRDJ3|.|few|TRDV2
TGTGCCTGTGACACCGTTTTGGGGATCGCCTGGGACACCCGACAGATGTTTTTC
CACDTVLGIAWDTRQMFF
>TRDJ3|TRDD3|.|TRDV2
TGTGCCTGCGACACACTGGGGGATACTTCCTGGGACACCCGACAGATGTTTTTC
CACDTLGDTSWDTRQMFF
>TRDJ3|.|few|TRDV2
TGTGCCTGTGACACCGGGGGGAGAAGCTCCTGGGACACCCGACAGATGTTTTTC
CACDTGGRSSWDTRQMFF
>TRDJ3|TRDD3|few|TRDV2
TGTGCCTGTGACACCTGGGGGATAAGTAGCTCCTGGGACACCCGACAGATTTTTTTC
CACDTWGISSSWDTRQIFF
>TRDJ3|.|.|TRDV2
TGTGCCTGTGACACCTGGGGGCTCGGCGGCTGGGACGCCCGACAGATGTTTTTC
CACDTWGLGGWDARQMFF
>TRDJ1|TRDD3|few|TRDV2
TGTGCCTGTGACCCCTACTTTGGGGTGTACTGGGGGCCGACGAACACCGATAAACTCATCTTT
CACDPYFGVYWGPTNTDKLIF
>TRDJ2|TRDD3|.|TRDV2
TGTGCCTGTGACCGGTCTGGGGGATACCTGGGTGGACGACCGACAGCACAACTCTTCTTC
CACDRSGGYLGGRPTAQLFF
>TRDJ3|TRDD3|few|TRDV2
TGTGCCTGTGACACGGTTGATTACTGGGGGCCGCTTTCCTGGGACACCCGACAGATGTTTTTC
CACDTVDYWGPLSWDTRQMFF
>TRDJ3|TRDD3|.|TRDV2
TGTGCCTGTGACTTAGTACTGGGGGATCCGAGCTCCTGGGACACCCGACAGATGTTTTTC
CACDLVLGDPSSWDTRQMFF
>TRDJ2|TRDD3|few|TRDV2
TGTGCCTGTGACACGATACTGGGGGAAACTTCTTTGACAGCACAACTCTTCTTT
CACDTILGETSLTAQLFF
>TRDJ3|.|few|TRDV2
TGCGCCTGTGACACCGCGGGACTGAGCTCCTGGGACACCCGACAGATGTTTTTC
CACDTAGLSSWDTRQMFF
>TRDJ2|TRDD3|.|TRDV2
TGTGCCTGTGGCACCGTTGGGGGATCTGGCGCTTTGACAGCACAACTCTTCTTT
CACGTVGGSGALTAQLFF
>TRDJ3|TRDD3|few|TRDV2
TGTGCCTGCCACGCCAGACTGGGGGCCTTCTCCTGGGACACCCGACAGATGTTTTTC
CACHARLGAFSWDTRQMFF
>TRDJ3|TRDD3|.|TRDV2
TGTGCCCGTGACACCGTACTGGGGGGCTTCTCCTGGGACACCCGACAGATGTTTTTC
CARDTVLGGFSWDTRQMFF
>TRDJ3|.|.|TRDV2
TGTGCCTGTGACACCGCTGGGGTGTTCGGCTGGGACACCCGACAGATGTTTTTC
CACDTAGVFGWDTRQMFF
>TRDJ3|.|.|TRDV2
TGTGCCTGTGACACCTGGGGGTTTGGCTCCTGGGACACCCGACAGATGTTTTTC
CACDTWGFGSWDTRQMFF
>TRDJ1|.|.|TRDV1
TGTGCTCTTGGGGAAGGGACAAACCCGTACACCGATAAACTCATCTTT
CALGEGTNPYTDKLIF
>TRDJ1|.|few|TRDV1
TGTGCTCTTGGGAAGAGGGGGTACACCGATAAACTCATCTTT
CALGKRGYTDKLIF
>TRDJ1|.|few|TRDV3
TGTGCCTTTAACGGTGTACTGGTCGGATACAGGGGGTACACCGATAAACTCATCTTT
CAFNGVLVGYRGYTDKLIF
>TRDJ3|TRDD3|few|TRDV2
TGTGCCTGTGACGCGGCTACTGGGGGCCCTAGCTCCTGGGACACCCGACAGATGTTTTTC
CACDAATGGPSSWDTRQMFF
>TRDJ1|TRDD3|.|TRAV29/DV5
TGTGCAGCAACGTCTCCTACAGATACTGGGGGACCCGACACCGATAAACTCATCTTT
CAATSPTDTGGPDTDKLIF
>TRDJ3|TRDD3|.|TRDV2
TGTGCCTGTGACGCCGTACTGGGGGATACCGCCTGGGACACCCGACAGATGTTTTTC
CACDAVLGDTAWDTRQMFF
>TRDJ1|TRDD3|.|TRDV3
TGTGCCTTTATCGGTGTGAAGGGGGATACGCTCTCCGATAAACACATCTTT
CAFIGVKGDTLSDKHIF
>TRDJ3|TRDD3|.|TRDV2
TGTGCCTGTGACACCGTCCTTACTGGGGGATACGGCGGCTCCTGGGACACCCGACAGATGTTTTTC
CACDTVLTGGYGGSWDTRQMFF
>TRDJ3|TRDD3|few|TRDV2
TGTGCCTGTGACACCGTTCCCGTGGGGGATACCTGGGACACCCGACAGATGTTTTTC
CACDTVPVGDTWDTRQMFF
>TRDJ3|TRDD3|few|TRDV2
TGTGCCTGTGACCCGGTACTGGGGGATACGCCTTGGGACACCCGACAGATGTTTTTC
CACDPVLGDTPWDTRQMFF